These 3 T cell receptor beta chains were sequenced from one sample in a study of cytomegalovirus exposure and HLA in healthy donors. The PCR was carried out with 60 Vbeta primers and 13 Jbeta primers. Profiling relied on immunoSEQ multiplex PCR, and the TCRdb table lists in-frame clones only, not all of them. The sample carries 150,000 to 200,000 clones, 85% recorded once. Input material: PBMCs. These receptors all come from a man aged 30 to 39 in good health and CMV-seropositive.

The chain carries TRBV7-9 and TRBJ2-7; 8 nucleotides agree with TRBD1. Germline CDR1 SEHNR, CDR2 FQNEAQ (reference sequence). The J segment lost 5 bases and the V segment lost 5 bases, leaving 11 bases of the junction unmatched. The CDR3 contains 15 residues. The CDR3 DNA follows: TGTGCCAGCAGCCACCGGGACAGGACAGCAGACGAGCAGTACTTC. It is translated as CASSHRDRTADEQYF.

This chain connects TRBV27 to TRBJ2-7; D gene unclear. The CDR3 sequence is 13 residues long. Trimming removed 1 base from V and 3 bases from J, with 7 bases in between. The germline CDR1 and CDR2 sequences are MNHEY and SMNVEV (reference sequence). CDR3 in amino acids: CASSLYPSYEQYV. The DNA of the CDR3 is TGTGCCAGCAGTTTATATCCTAGCTACGAGCAGTACGTC.

The CDR3 nucleotides are TGTGCCAGCTCTCCGACAGTTGGCATGGGGAACTATGGCTACACCTTC. This translates into CASSPTVGMGNYGYTF. The rearrangement uses TRBV18 and TRBJ1-2, with D possibly matching TRBD1 (5 bases). This CDR3 region has 16 residues. Between the trimmed V and J ends, which lost 6 bases and 2 bases, there was a span of 19 bases. CDR1 is KGHSH and CDR2 is LQKENI in the germline V gene.